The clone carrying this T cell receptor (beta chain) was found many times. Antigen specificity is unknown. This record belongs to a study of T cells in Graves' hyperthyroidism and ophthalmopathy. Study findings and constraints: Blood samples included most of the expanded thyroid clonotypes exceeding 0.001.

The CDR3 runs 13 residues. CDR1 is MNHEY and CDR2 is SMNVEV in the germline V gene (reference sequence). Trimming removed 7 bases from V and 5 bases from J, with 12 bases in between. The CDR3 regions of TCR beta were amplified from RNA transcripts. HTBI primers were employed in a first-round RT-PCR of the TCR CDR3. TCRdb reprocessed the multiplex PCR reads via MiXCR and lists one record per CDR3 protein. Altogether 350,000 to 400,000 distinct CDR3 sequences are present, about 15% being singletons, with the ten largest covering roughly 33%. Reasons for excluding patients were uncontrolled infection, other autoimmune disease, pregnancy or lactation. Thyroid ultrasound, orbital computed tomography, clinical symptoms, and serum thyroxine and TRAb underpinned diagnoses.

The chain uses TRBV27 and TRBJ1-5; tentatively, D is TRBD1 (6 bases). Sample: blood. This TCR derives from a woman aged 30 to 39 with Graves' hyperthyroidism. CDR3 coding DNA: TGTGCCAGCAAAGCGGGACAACATCAGCCCCAGCATTTT. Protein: CASKAGQHQPQHF.